This T cell receptor beta chain was documented in a study of blood T cells in healthy people across ages. The CDR3 has 13 amino acids. Per the germline V gene, CDR1 is SQVTM and CDR2 is ANQGSEA. Primers used in a second PCR of roughly 6 to 11 cycles were a sample-barcoded 5' primer and a J-beta primer mix. Researchers report that each sample yielded at least 3 million CDR3-containing paired-end reads. TCRdb independently ran MiXCR on the 5' RACE reads; one entry per CDR3 protein. The data show about 620,000 distinct CDR3 sequences, with around 20% seen just once and about 3.6% held by the top ten. Study-wide results and limits: Long-lived donors carried more naive CD4+ cells and greater diversity than aged donors. Researchers report that TCR beta diversity correlated strongly with naive T cell percentage. Measured against age, TCR beta diversity per million T cells decreased in a roughly linear manner.

This clonotype was found many times. The antigen is not known. The TCR comes from a man between 65 and 85 years old in good health. The chain employs TRBV29-1 and TRBJ1-2; weak D call: TRBD1 (6 bases). Material for sequencing was blood. CDR3 residues: CSLKLGGDYGYTF. CDR3 bases: TGCAGTCTTAAACTGGGGGGCGACTATGGCTACACCTTC.